This T cell receptor (beta chain) comes out of a study of T cell responses to AZD1222 COVID-19 vaccine. Overall study results and limits: Spike was spanned by vaccine-associated CD4 TCRs, which were dominant at 160-218 and 743-854. After the peak T cell response, and only then, were repertoires sampled. Baseline serology detected seropositivity in only a handful of AZD1222 recipients.

This clone was recorded only once. Its antigen remains unidentified. This CDR3 region has 15 residues. The germline CDR1 and CDR2 sequences are ENHRY and SYGVKD. Trimming removed 0 bases from V and 7 bases from J, with 12 bases in between. Second-dose recipients at about 4 or about 12 weeks were treated as one pooled group. Only in-frame clones appear in the TCRdb table, and some are missing; sequencing was by immunoSEQ multiplex PCR. In the table there are 60,000 to 95,000 clones, around 87% of which are singletons. Sequencing was performed on peripheral blood, taken 28 days after the second AZD1222 dose. The sequence was collected from an adult who received the AZD1222 COVID-19 vaccine. The rearrangement joins TRBV10-3 to TRBJ1-4; the D gene is possibly TRBD1 (6 bases). The CDR3 is CAISESGTRAEKLFF. The CDR3 DNA reads as TGTGCCATCAGTGAGTCCGGGACACGGGCTGAAAAACTGTTTTTT.